This entry is about one T cell receptor (beta chain). This sample was taken from a study of blood T cells in healthy people across ages. Study at large: Template switching picked up about one barcoded beta molecule for each two T cells.

The use of a sample-barcoded 5' primer and a J-beta primer mix characterized a second PCR of roughly 7 to 11 cycles. TCRdb reprocessed the 5' RACE reads with MiXCR, giving one entry per CDR3 protein. The profile covers 1.5 million or so distinct CDR3 sequences, with around 42% appearing a single time and roughly 8.2% taken by the ten largest. Each donor gave ten milliliters of peripheral blood. The CDR3 runs to 14 residues. The germline V gene encodes CDR1 SGDLS and CDR2 YYNGEE. Trimming took off 4 bases at V and 7 bases at J, with 16 bases between the two ends. The receptor was derived from a woman aged 18-30 years in good health. Specimen: blood. The rearrangement links TRBV9 to TRBJ2-3; possibly TRBD2 for D (5 bases). Written as DNA, the CDR3 is TGTGCCAGCAGCATGGACTCGCAAACCTATACGCAGTATTTT. This codes for CASSMDSQTYTQYF. Variable domain in full (rest from reference TRBV9 and TRBJ2-3): DSGVTQTPKHLITATGQRVTLRCSPRSGDLSVYWYQQSLDQGLQFLIQYYNGEERAKGNILERFSAQQFPDLHSELNLSSLELGDSALYFCASSMDSQTYTQYFGPGTRLTVL.